One sample yielded the 5 T cell receptor beta chains listed below, sequenced in a study of cytomegalovirus exposure and HLA in healthy donors. Primers: 60 Vbeta forward and 13 Jbeta reverse. The protocol was immunoSEQ multiplex PCR, while the TCRdb copy is restricted to in-frame clones and leaves out a portion. The table lists 130,000 or so clones, approximately 82% of them singletons. Sequences were obtained from PBMCs. These receptors were collected from a man aged 35 to 55 in good health and CMV-seronegative.

V usage is TRBV6-1 and J usage is TRBJ1-2; TRBD1 might be the D (5 bases). V was clipped by 6 bases and J by 0 bases, with 14 bases between them. Per the germline V gene, CDR1 is MNHNS and CDR2 is SASEGT. This CDR3 has 15 residues. CDR3 amino acids: CASRPSRVPNYGYTF. For the CDR3, the DNA is TGTGCCAGCAGGCCGAGCAGGGTACCTAACTATGGCTACACCTTC.

The chain carries TRBV6-1 and TRBJ2-1; the D gene is possibly TRBD1 (6 bases). Per the germline V gene, CDR1 is MNHNS and CDR2 is SASEGT. V was shortened by 1 base and J by 8 bases, with 18 bases between the two germline ends. The CDR3 has 16 amino acids. In DNA, the CDR3 is TGTGCCAGCAGTGAAGTATGGGACAAGGGGGACGATGAGCAGTTCTTC. Protein sequence: CASSEVWDKGDDEQFF.

This clone showed up just once. The chain employs TRBV18 and TRBJ1-6, with TRBD1 matching over 7 bases. Germline V CDR1 and CDR2: KGHSH, LQKENI. This CDR3 has 15 amino acids. V lost 0 bases and J lost 7; bases outside the gene matches: 3. The CDR3 sequence: CASSPPDRLNSPLHF. The DNA of the CDR3 is TGTGCCAGCTCACCACCGGACAGGTTAAATTCACCCCTCCACTTT.

The chain employs TRBV6-5 and TRBJ2-7; 7 bases match TRBD1. The junction had 2 bases not matched to a gene; V was cut back by 9 bases and J by 3 bases. CDR1 is MNHEY, CDR2 SVGAGI, per germline. The CDR3 sequence is 11 residues long. CDR3 bases: TGTGCCAGTAGACAGGGCTACGAGCAGTACTTC. Amino acids: CASRQGYEQYF.

This clone showed up just a few times. The V gene is TRBV5-1, the J gene TRBJ1-4; 7 bases are a match to TRBD1. Germline V gene lookup returns CDR1 SGHRS and CDR2 YFSETQ. Trimming at V came to 0 bases and at J to 7 bases, leaving 3 bases not matched to a gene. The CDR3 spans 14 residues. The CDR3 region has the DNA TGCGCCAGCAGCTTGGAGGGGGCGGGTGAAAAACTGTTTTTT. Protein: CASSLEGAGEKLFF.